Below, 7 T cell receptor beta chains from the same sample are listed, as sequenced in a study of radiotherapy plus CTLA-4 blockade in lung cancer. Libraries were prepared by immunoSEQ multiplex PCR; TCRdb keeps only in-frame clonotypes and omits some of them. The sample holds nearly 95,000 clones, approximately 80% seen once. The specimen was peripheral blood, collected from a patient treated with radiotherapy plus ipilimumab. The receptors derive from a human donor with non-small cell lung cancer that progressed on radiotherapy plus ipilimumab.

This chain joins TRBV5-1 and TRBJ1-4, with 7 bases aligning to TRBD1. V shed 6 bases and J 3 bases; nucleotides not matched to a gene: 5. This CDR3 has 14 amino acids. Germline V gene data show CDR1 as SGHRS and CDR2 as YFSETQ. DNA of the CDR3: TGCGCCAGCACCACGACAGGGCCTAATGAAAAACTGTTTTTT. Protein sequence: CASTTTGPNEKLFF.

The chain combines TRBV28 with TRBJ1-5; TRBD1 matches 12 bases. CDR1 and CDR2 (germline): MDHEN, SYDVKM. The CDR3 sequence is 18 residues long. The V segment lost 5 bases and the J segment 1 base; nucleotides outside the gene matches: 9. CDR3 coding DNA: TGTGCCAGCAGTACCGGGACAGGGGGCGGATGGAGCAATCAGCCCCAGCATTTT. This encodes CASSTGTGGGWSNQPQHF.

V and J are TRBV7-9 and TRBJ2-1, with TRBD2 matching over 14 bases. The CDR3 is 16 residues long. The V gene's germline CDR1 is SEHNR and CDR2 FQNEAQ (reference sequence). V shed 5 bases, J shed 14 bases, and the junction held 14 bases outside the gene matches. The CDR3 DNA follows: TGTGCCAGCAGCAAACCCGGGACTAGCGGGAGTGAATGGAAGTTCTTC. Translation gives CASSKPGTSGSEWKFF.

The J gene is TRBJ2-7, the V gene TRBV28, with D perhaps matching TRBD2 (6 bases). The V gene lost 1 base and the J gene lost 2 bases, with 12 bases spanning the gap. The germline gives CDR1 MDHEN, CDR2 SYDVKM. The CDR3 spans 15 residues. CDR3 nucleotides: TGTGCCAGCAGTTTATATAGCGGCAGCCCCTACGAGCAGTACTTC. Encoded protein: CASSLYSGSPYEQYF.

The chain has TRBV4-1 and TRBJ2-5, with D tentatively TRBD1 or TRBD2 (5 bases each). Germline-derived CDR1 and CDR2 are MGHRA and YSYEKL. V was trimmed by 0 bases and J by 7 bases, leaving 9 bases between them. The CDR3 has 13 amino acids. Here the CDR3 reads CASSQDQGVTQYF. Written as DNA, the CDR3 is TGCGCCAGCAGCCAAGATCAGGGAGTGACCCAGTACTTC.

This chain uses TRBV7-3 with TRBJ2-5, with TRBD2 identical over 8 bases. TRBJ2-7 matches the DNA end more closely, so the J call is doubtful. Germline CDR1 reads SGHTA; CDR2 reads FQGTGA. The CDR3 has 16 residues. Written as DNA, the CDR3 is TGTGCCAGCAGCCCTTCAGCGGGAGTGTCGATCCACGAGCAGTACTTC. It yields the protein CASSPSAGVSIHEQYF.

CDR3 DNA sequence: TGTGCCAGCGGATTAGCCGGGAACAATGAGCAGTTCTTC. Amino acid sequence: CASGLAGNNEQFF. This chain joins TRBV2 and TRBJ2-1; the D gene is possibly TRBD2 (5 bases). The V gene lost 8 bases and the J gene lost 5 bases, with 13 bases spanning the gap. Germline-derived CDR1 and CDR2 are SNHLY and FYNNEI. The CDR3 is 13 amino acids.